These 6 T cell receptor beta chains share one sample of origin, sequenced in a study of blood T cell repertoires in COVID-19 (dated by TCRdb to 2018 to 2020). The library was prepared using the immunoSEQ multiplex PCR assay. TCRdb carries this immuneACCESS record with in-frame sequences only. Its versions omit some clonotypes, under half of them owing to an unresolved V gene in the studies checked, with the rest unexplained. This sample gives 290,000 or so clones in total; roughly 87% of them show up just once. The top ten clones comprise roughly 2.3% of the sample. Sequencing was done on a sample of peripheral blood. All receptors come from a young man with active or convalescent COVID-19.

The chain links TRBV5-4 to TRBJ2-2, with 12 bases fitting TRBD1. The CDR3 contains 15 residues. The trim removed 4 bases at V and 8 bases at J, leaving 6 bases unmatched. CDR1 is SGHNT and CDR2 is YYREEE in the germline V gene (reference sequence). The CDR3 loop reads CASSGGTGGIGELFF. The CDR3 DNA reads TGTGCCAGCAGCGGGGGGACAGGGGGCATTGGGGAGCTGTTTTTT.

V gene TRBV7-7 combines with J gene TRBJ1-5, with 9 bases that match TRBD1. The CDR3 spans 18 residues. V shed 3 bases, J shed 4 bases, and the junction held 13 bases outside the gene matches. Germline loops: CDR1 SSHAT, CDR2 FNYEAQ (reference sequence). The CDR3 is CASSFPPSGTGLNQPQHF. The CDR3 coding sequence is TGTGCCAGCAGCTTCCCTCCCTCCGGGACAGGGTTAAATCAGCCCCAGCATTTT.

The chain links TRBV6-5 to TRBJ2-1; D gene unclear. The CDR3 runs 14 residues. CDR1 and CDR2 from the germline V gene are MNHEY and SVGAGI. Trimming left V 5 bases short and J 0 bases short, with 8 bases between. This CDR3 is CASSPASSYNEQFF. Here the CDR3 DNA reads TGTGCCAGCAGTCCGGCTAGCTCCTACAATGAGCAGTTCTTC.

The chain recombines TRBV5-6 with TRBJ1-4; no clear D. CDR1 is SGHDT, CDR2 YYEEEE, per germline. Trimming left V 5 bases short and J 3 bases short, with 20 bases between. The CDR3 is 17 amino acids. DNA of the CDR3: TGTGCCAGCAGGACCGCAAATAGCCCGGCGGCTAATGAAAAACTGTTTTTT. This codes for CASRTANSPAANEKLFF. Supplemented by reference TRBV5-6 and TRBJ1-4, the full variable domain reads DAGVTQSPTHLIKTRGQQVTLRCSPKSGHDTVSWYQQALGQGPQFIFQYYEEEERQRGNFPDRFSGHQFPNYSSELNVNALLLGDSALYLCASRTANSPAANEKLFFGSGTQLSVL.

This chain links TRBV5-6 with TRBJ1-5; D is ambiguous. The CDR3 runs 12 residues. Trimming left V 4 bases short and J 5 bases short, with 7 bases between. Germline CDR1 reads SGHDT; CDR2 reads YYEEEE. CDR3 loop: CASSNGDQPQHF. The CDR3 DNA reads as TGTGCCAGCAGCAATGGAGATCAGCCCCAGCATTTT.

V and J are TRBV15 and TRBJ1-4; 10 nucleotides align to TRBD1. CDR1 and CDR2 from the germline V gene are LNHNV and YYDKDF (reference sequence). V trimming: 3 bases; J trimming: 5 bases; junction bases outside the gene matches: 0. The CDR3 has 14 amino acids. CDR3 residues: CATSRGQGNEKLFF. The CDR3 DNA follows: TGTGCCACCAGCAGGGGACAGGGGAATGAAAAACTGTTTTTT.